These 8 T cell receptor beta chains were sequenced from one sample in a study of human T cells and chemical hapten exposure. Time point given: pre-sensitization, week 0. As for treatment: therapeutic diphenylcyclopropenone sensitization with weekly scalp DPC. One entry per CDR3 protein results from TCRdb running MiXCR on the RACE reads. Of some 400,000 distinct CDR3 sequences detected, 5.1% appear once; the ten largest clones hold just over 2.5%. Material: whole blood, obtained in connection with sensitization to the hapten diphenylcyclopropenone (DPC). The receptor source for this set is a woman aged 45-60 years with alopecia areata. Some clones in this sample may be carry-over from other donors' samples.

V and J are TRBV9 and TRBJ2-3, with a possible D match to TRBD1 (6 bases). Germline V CDR1 and CDR2: SGDLS, YYNGEE. The V and J ends lost 3 bases and 2 bases respectively, with 10 bases between them. The CDR3 sequence is 14 residues long. CDR3 loop: CASSARDNTDTQYF. CDR3 sequence (DNA): TGTGCCAGCAGCGCCCGGGACAACACAGATACGCAGTATTTT.

This clonotype showed up just a few times. V and J are TRBV20-1 and TRBJ1-6, with a possible D match to TRBD1 (6 bases). V was trimmed by 2 bases and J by 10 bases, leaving 24 bases between them. The germline V gene encodes CDR1 DFQATT and CDR2 SNEGSKA (reference sequence). The CDR3 spans 17 residues. CDR3 nucleotides: TGCAGTGCTAGACTTACCGTCCCCGGACAGACGCGATCACCCCTCCACTTT. It specifies CSARLTVPGQTRSPLHF.

This clonotype was recorded many times. This sequence joins TRBV5-1 and TRBJ1-1; D is possibly TRBD1 (5 bases). V was cut by 1 base and J by 5 bases, with 12 bases left in between. This CDR3 spans 14 amino acids. In germline, CDR1 is SGHRS, CDR2 YFSETQ. The CDR3 DNA reads TGCGCCAGCAGCTTGTGGCTGGGGGGAACTGAAGCTTTCTTT. Encoded protein: CASSLWLGGTEAFF. Full variable domain (remainder filled in from reference TRBV5-1 and TRBJ1-1): KAGVTQTPRYLIKTRGQQVTLSCSPISGHRSVSWYQQTPGQGLQFLFEYFSETQRNKGNFPGRFSGRQFSNSRSEMNVSTLELGDSALYLCASSLWLGGTEAFFGQGTRLTVV.

There are a few counts of this clonotype. The chain combines TRBV20-1 with TRBJ1-5; D call uncertain. V gave up 3 bases and J gave up 3 bases, with 6 bases separating them. The CDR3 length is 12 residues. Per the germline V gene, CDR1 is DFQATT and CDR2 is SNEGSKA (reference sequence). The CDR3, as DNA: TGCAGTGCTAGGACATTCAATCAGCCCCAGCATTTT. This sequence encodes CSARTFNQPQHF.

The chain couples TRBV25-1 to TRBJ1-2; D gene ambiguous. The ends were cut back, 0 bases at V and 5 bases at J, with 7 bases in the middle. The CDR3 covers 13 residues. Germline V gene sequence: CDR1 MGHDK, CDR2 SYGVNS. CDR3 sequence (DNA): TGTGCCAGCAGTGAATATTCCGTTTATGGCTACACCTTC. Protein sequence: CASSEYSVYGYTF.

This clonotype has a count of ten or more. The chain links TRBV6-2 or TRBV6-3 to TRBJ2-3; 7 positions agree with TRBD1. V was pared by 5 bases and J by 2 bases, with 7 bases of the junction left unmatched. This CDR3 spans 15 amino acids. Germline V CDR1 and CDR2: MNHEY, SVGEGT. The CDR3 sequence: CASSNDRAFTDTQYF. CDR3 DNA sequence: TGTGCCAGCAGTAACGACAGGGCGTTCACAGATACGCAGTATTTT.

This clonotype showed up just a few times. The V and J genes are TRBV7-2 and TRBJ2-3, with 9 bases matching TRBD2. Germline V CDR1 and CDR2: SGHTA, FQGNSA. Trimming took 4 bases from V and 6 from J; bases not matched to a gene: 8. The CDR3 is made up of 15 amino acids. The CDR3 coding sequence is TGTGCCAGCAGCTCTCCTAGCGGGGCTGGGGATACGCAGTATTTT. Translation gives CASSSPSGAGDTQYF. Based on the CDR3 plus reference TRBV7-2 and TRBJ2-3, the full variable domain is GAGVSQSPSNKVTEKGKDVELRCDPISGHTALYWYRQSLGQGLEFLIYFQGNSAPDKSGLPSDRFSAERTGGSVSTLTIQRTQQEDSAVYLCASSSPSGAGDTQYFGPGTRLTVL.

This clonotype showed up many times. The rearrangement joins TRBV4-3 to TRBJ1-1, with no clear D. This CDR3 spans 14 amino acids. Germline values: CDR1 LGHNA, CDR2 YSLEER. Deletions cut 0 bases from V and 1 base from J, with 6 bases between. Here the CDR3 DNA reads TGCGCCAGCAGCCAAGATTACAGGAACACTGAAGCTTTCTTT. Translating it yields CASSQDYRNTEAFF.